These T cell receptor beta chains were read from a single sample in a study of blood T cells in healthy people across ages. MiXCR was run by TCRdb on the 5' RACE reads, yielding one entry per CDR3 protein. The sample consists of 1.5 million to 2 million distinct CDR3 sequences, over 25% of them appearing once. Material: blood. The source of these receptors is a woman aged 25 to 39 in good health. The CDR3 runs from the conserved cysteine through the conserved F or W. The D gene is left open where the match is weak. Clone size is given for some rows only: seen once, a few or many times, or a class if the clone is expanded.

J gene: TRBJ1-2
V gene: TRBV7-9
clone size: NA
D gene: NA
CDR3 protein: CASRSFGGYYTF
CDR3 DNA: TGTGCCAGCAGGTCCTTCGGGGGTTACTACACCTTC

J gene: TRBJ2-2
V gene: TRBV18
clone size: NA
D gene: TRBD2
CDR3 protein: CASSPPLAAANTGELFF
CDR3 DNA: TGTGCCAGCTCACCACCCCTAGCGGCCGCGAACACCGGGGAGCTGTTTTTT

J gene: TRBJ2-7
V gene: TRBV28
clone size: NA
D gene: TRBD1
CDR3 protein: CASSGGTGKTPYEQYF
CDR3 DNA: TGTGCCAGCAGCGGCGGGACAGGGAAAACCCCCTACGAGCAGTACTTC

J gene: TRBJ2-5
V gene: TRBV5-1
clone size: few
D gene: TRBD2
CDR3 protein: CASSFSLLADQETQYF
CDR3 DNA: TGCGCCAGCAGCTTTAGTTTGCTAGCGGACCAAGAGACCCAGTACTTC

J gene: TRBJ1-5
V gene: TRBV29-1
clone size: many
D gene: NA
CDR3 protein: CSVEVVGQPQHF
CDR3 DNA: TGCAGCGTTGAGGTGGTAGGTCAGCCCCAGCATTTT

J gene: TRBJ2-4
V gene: TRBV13
clone size: NA
D gene: NA
CDR3 protein: CATEGGPKNIQYF
CDR3 DNA: TGTGCCACAGAGGGGGGACCAAAAAACATTCAGTACTTC

J gene: TRBJ2-1
V gene: TRBV12-3/TRBV12-4
clone size: NA
D gene: TRBD2
CDR3 protein: CASRQSTSGSSDEQFF
CDR3 DNA: TGTGCCAGCAGACAATCAACTAGCGGGAGTAGCGATGAGCAGTTCTTC

J gene: TRBJ2-1
V gene: TRBV5-1
clone size: few
D gene: TRBD1
CDR3 protein: CASSLGQGYNNEQFF
CDR3 DNA: TGCGCCAGCAGCTTAGGACAGGGATACAACAATGAGCAGTTCTTC

J gene: TRBJ2-7
V gene: TRBV20-1
clone size: many
D gene: TRBD2
CDR3 protein: CSAASGGHSYEQYF
CDR3 DNA: TGCAGTGCAGCTAGCGGGGGGCACTCCTACGAGCAGTACTTC

J gene: TRBJ1-2
V gene: TRBV7-2
clone size: many
D gene: NA
CDR3 protein: CASSAQPNYGYTF
CDR3 DNA: TGTGCCAGCAGCGCCCAGCCAAACTATGGCTACACCTTC

J gene: TRBJ1-6
V gene: TRBV5-1
clone size: NA
D gene: NA
CDR3 protein: CASKDPGAWTPLHF
CDR3 DNA: TGCGCCAGCAAGGATCCTGGTGCGTGGACACCCCTCCACTTT

J gene: TRBJ2-7
V gene: TRBV12-5
clone size: NA
D gene: TRBD2
CDR3 protein: CASGQTGGGIEQYF
CDR3 DNA: TGTGCTAGTGGTCAAACGGGGGGGGGGATCGAGCAGTACTTC

J gene: TRBJ2-5
V gene: TRBV2
clone size: NA
D gene: NA
CDR3 protein: CASSSPTGPRETQYF
CDR3 DNA: TGTGCCAGCAGTTCCCCAACCGGGCCTAGGGAGACCCAGTACTTC

J gene: TRBJ2-3
V gene: TRBV27
clone size: many
D gene: TRBD1
CDR3 protein: CASRGQGGITDTQYF
CDR3 DNA: TGTGCCAGCAGGGGACAGGGTGGTATCACAGATACGCAGTATTTT

J gene: TRBJ2-7
V gene: TRBV11-2
clone size: few
D gene: NA
CDR3 protein: CASSSNYRDEQYF
CDR3 DNA: TGTGCCAGCAGCTCAAACTACAGGGACGAGCAGTACTTC

J gene: TRBJ2-3
V gene: TRBV28
clone size: many
D gene: TRBD2
CDR3 protein: CASRGLAGTDTQYF
CDR3 DNA: TGTGCCAGCAGGGGACTAGCTGGCACAGATACGCAGTATTTT

J gene: TRBJ2-1
V gene: TRBV10-2
clone size: NA
D gene: NA
CDR3 protein: CATAKSVEQFF
CDR3 DNA: TGCGCCACGGCGAAGTCCGTTGAGCAGTTCTTC

J gene: TRBJ1-1
V gene: TRBV12-3/TRBV12-4
clone size: many
D gene: NA
CDR3 protein: CASTTERMNTEAFF
CDR3 DNA: TGTGCCAGCACCACCGAGAGAATGAACACTGAAGCTTTCTTT

J gene: TRBJ2-5
V gene: TRBV20-1
clone size: NA
D gene: NA
CDR3 protein: CSASHVGGGTQETQYF
CDR3 DNA: TGCAGTGCTAGTCACGTCGGTGGGGGGACTCAAGAGACCCAGTACTTC